These 21 T cell receptor beta chains share one sample of origin, sequenced in a study of blood T cell repertoires in COVID-19. This table comes from immunoSEQ multiplex PCR, and its TCRdb copy is limited to in-frame clones, with some not included. The data hold around 300,000 clones, with around 87% observed a single time. The sample comprised peripheral blood. Receptors were obtained from a man aged 18 to 29 with active or convalescent COVID-19.

The chain couples TRBV19 to TRBJ2-1; possibly TRBD1 for D (6 bases). This CDR3 has 14 residues. V lost 6 bases, J lost 5 bases, and 14 bases lay in between. CDR1 is LNHDA and CDR2 is SQIVND in the germline V gene (reference sequence). CDR3 sequence (DNA): TGTGCCAGTAGAGATACAGGGCGGCACAATGAGCAGTTCTTC. The encoded protein is CASRDTGRHNEQFF. Full variable domain (remainder filled in from reference TRBV19 and TRBJ2-1): DGGITQSPKYLFRKEGQNVTLSCEQNLNHDAMYWYRQDPGQGLRLIYYSQIVNDFQKGDIAEGYSVSREKKESFPLTVTSAQKNPTAFYLCASRDTGRHNEQFFGPGTRLTVL.

The V gene is TRBV6-1, the J gene TRBJ2-1; 8 positions match TRBD1. With 3 bases clipped from V and 4 bases from J, the junction kept 5 bases outside the gene matches. Germline V gene data show CDR1 as MNHNS and CDR2 as SASEGT. The CDR3 runs 15 residues. The CDR3 sequence: CASSEETGEYNEQFF. CDR3 nucleotides: TGTGCCAGCAGTGAGGAGACAGGGGAGTACAATGAGCAGTTCTTC.

This rearrangement joins TRBV11-2 to TRBJ2-7; D not resolved. Germline lookup yields CDR1 SGHAT and CDR2 FQNNGV. This CDR3 comprises 12 residues. Trimming shortened V by 3 bases and J by 7 bases, and 10 bases separated the two germline ends. CDR3 in amino acids: CASSLEYSEQYF. The CDR3, as DNA: TGTGCCAGCAGCTTGGAGTATTCAGAGCAGTACTTC.

To note about this clone: At one end, the junction sequence differs from germline, possibly due to a read error. The chain is built from TRBV9 and TRBJ1-2; no reliable D call. Germline-derived CDR1 and CDR2 are SGDLS and YYNGEE. The CDR3 has 9 amino acids. The CDR3 nucleotides read TGTGCCAGCGGACTTCCCCAGAGTTTC. This translates into CASGLPQSF.

The sample holds one count of this clone. V and J are TRBV28 and TRBJ2-3; 8 bases agree with TRBD1. CDR3 length: 16 amino acids. Germline values: CDR1 MDHEN, CDR2 SYDVKM. Trimming removed 7 bases from V and 2 bases from J; junction bases left unmatched: 11. CDR3 protein: CASNIQGASHTDTQYF. CDR3 bases: TGTGCCAGCAACATTCAGGGGGCTTCCCACACAGATACGCAGTATTTT.

The CDR3 region is CASSLNPGDSYEQYF. For the CDR3, the DNA is TGTGCCAGCAGCTTAAACCCAGGCGACTCCTACGAGCAGTACTTC. The chain employs TRBV11-2 and TRBJ2-7; no definite D call. V dropped 2 bases and J dropped 0 bases, with 11 bases sitting between them. Germline V CDR1 and CDR2: SGHAT, FQNNGV. The length of the CDR3 is 15 residues. The whole variable domain, remainder taken from reference TRBV11-2 and TRBJ2-7, is EAGVAQSPRYKIIEKRQSVAFWCNPISGHATLYWYQQILGQGPKLLIQFQNNGVVDDSQLPKDRFSAERLKGVDSTLKIQPAKLEDSAVYLCASSLNPGDSYEQYFGPGTRLTVT.

J is TRBJ1-4 and V is TRBV11-2; D is possibly TRBD1 (6 bases). This CDR3 region has 12 residues. Germline V gene data show CDR1 as SGHAT and CDR2 as FQNNGV. V lost 4 bases and J 8 bases, leaving 8 bases between the germline ends. The CDR3 region has the DNA TGTGCCAGCAGCTCAGGGGCGGAAAAACTGTTTTTT. Translating it yields CASSSGAEKLFF.

The chain is built from TRBV9 and TRBJ2-3; TRBD2 agrees at 14 bases. The CDR3 is 18 amino acids. Losses at the gene ends were 2 bases for V and 1 base for J; bases not matched to a gene: 6. Germline assignment: CDR1 SGDLS and CDR2 YYNGEE. The CDR3 here is CASSVGTSGGWGTDTQYF. The CDR3 DNA reads TGTGCCAGCAGCGTCGGGACTAGCGGGGGATGGGGCACAGATACGCAGTATTTT.

This chain joins TRBV5-4 and TRBJ1-2; 8 bases align to TRBD1. The CDR3 has 15 amino acids. J lost 12 bases, V lost 4 bases, and 17 bases had no gene match. The germline gives CDR1 SGHNT, CDR2 YYREEE (reference sequence). CDR3 nucleotide sequence: TGTGCCAGCAGCCGGGAGACAGGGGAAATGGAAGGCCACACCTTC. This translates into CASSRETGEMEGHTF.

This rearrangement joins TRBV5-6 to TRBJ2-7; no clear D gene. Deletions cut 4 bases from V and 5 bases from J, with 10 bases between. Germline CDR1 SGHDT, CDR2 YYEEEE. This CDR3 has 12 residues. The CDR3 loop is CASSGAENEQYF. The CDR3 coding sequence is TGTGCCAGCAGCGGAGCCGAAAACGAGCAGTACTTC. Full variable domain (remainder filled in from reference TRBV5-6 and TRBJ2-7): DAGVTQSPTHLIKTRGQQVTLRCSPKSGHDTVSWYQQALGQGPQFIFQYYEEEERQRGNFPDRFSGHQFPNYSSELNVNALLLGDSALYLCASSGAENEQYFGPGTRLTVT.

The sample holds a few counts of this clone. The chain uses TRBV19 and TRBJ1-5; perhaps TRBD1 as D (6 bases). V was clipped by 6 bases and J by 0 bases, with 12 bases between them. Per germline, CDR1 LNHDA and CDR2 SQIVND (reference sequence). The CDR3 extends over 15 amino acids. CDR3 protein: CASRGQVYSNQPQHF. The CDR3 DNA reads TGTGCCAGTAGGGGACAAGTTTATAGCAATCAGCCCCAGCATTTT.

The chain combines TRBV5-6 with TRBJ2-7; 7 nucleotides agree with TRBD1. V lost 4 bases, J lost 1 base, and 8 bases stayed unmatched. The CDR3 totals 15 residues. In germline, CDR1 is SGHDT, CDR2 YYEEEE. The CDR3: CASSRMTGISYEQYF. The CDR3 DNA is TGTGCCAGCAGCCGGATGACAGGGATTTCCTACGAGCAGTACTTC.

The chain couples TRBV28 to TRBJ1-4, with TRBD1 identical over 8 bases. The length of the CDR3 is 16 residues. V lost 2 bases, J lost 0 bases, and 2 bases stayed unmatched. CDR1 and CDR2 from the germline V gene are MDHEN and SYDVKM. CDR3 in amino acids: CASSLLTGATNEKLFF. CDR3 in DNA: TGTGCCAGCAGTTTACTGACAGGGGCAACTAATGAAAAACTGTTTTTT.

V usage is TRBV7-2 and J usage is TRBJ1-1; maybe TRBD1 (5 bases). Per germline, CDR1 SGHTA and CDR2 FQGNSA. The CDR3 loop spans 15 amino acids. The ends were cut back, 2 bases at V and 0 bases at J, with 10 bases in the middle. The CDR3 bases are TGTGCCAGCAGCTTATTTGGGGCTTTGAACACTGAAGCTTTCTTT. It codes for CASSLFGALNTEAFF.

The chain uses TRBV4-2 and TRBJ2-1, with TRBD2 matching 10 bases. Trimming removed 1 base from V and 5 bases from J; junction bases left unmatched: 11. Germline CDR1 reads LGHNA; CDR2 reads YNFKEQ. The CDR3 spans 18 residues. In DNA form, the CDR3 reads TGTGCCAGCAGCCAAGGCTTGAGTTCAAGCGGGAGGGACAATGAGCAGTTCTTC. Protein: CASSQGLSSSGRDNEQFF.

CDR3 sequence reads: CASSTRTGLETQYF. In nucleotides, the CDR3 is TGTGCCAGTAGTACCCGGACAGGGCTGGAGACCCAGTACTTC. This rearrangement joins TRBV19 to TRBJ2-5; TRBD1 agrees at 8 bases. J gave up 5 bases and V 4 bases, and 6 bases lay outside the gene matches. Germline CDR1 is LNHDA and CDR2 is SQIVND (reference sequence). The CDR3 loop spans 14 amino acids.

This chain links TRBV9 with TRBJ2-5; 9 nucleotides line up with TRBD1. Trimming at V came to 4 bases and at J to 5 bases, leaving 9 bases not matched to a gene. Germline CDR1 and CDR2: SGDLS and YYNGEE. CDR3 length: 15 residues. The CDR3 coding sequence is TGTGCCAGCAGCCCTCTGGGACAGGGACAGGAGACCCAGTACTTC. Translation: CASSPLGQGQETQYF. The variable domain in full, completed from reference TRBV9 and TRBJ2-5, reads DSGVTQTPKHLITATGQRVTLRCSPRSGDLSVYWYQQSLDQGLQFLIQYYNGEERAKGNILERFSAQQFPDLHSELNLSSLELGDSALYFCASSPLGQGQETQYFGPGTRLLVL.

V and J are TRBV29-1 and TRBJ2-3; 9 nucleotides match TRBD2. Germline V gives CDR1 SQVTM, CDR2 ANQGSEA. This CDR3 spans 13 amino acids. J was trimmed by 5 bases and V by 6 bases; bases with no gene match: 6. The CDR3 sequence is CSVERGVGDTQYF. For the CDR3, the DNA is TGCAGCGTGGAGCGGGGGGTGGGAGATACGCAGTATTTT.

The rearrangement uses TRBV7-2 and TRBJ2-3, with a weak D call TRBD1 (7 bases). Trimming took 3 bases from V and 2 from J, leaving 12 bases between them. From germline, CDR1 is SGHTA and CDR2 FQGNSA. The CDR3 loop spans 15 amino acids. The CDR3, as DNA: TGTGCCAGCAGCTTTCCAGGGGGGAACACAGATACGCAGTATTTT. Protein sequence: CASSFPGGNTDTQYF.

The rearrangement joins TRBV7-9 to TRBJ1-2; 8 nucleotides agree with TRBD1. Germline lookup yields CDR1 SEHNR and CDR2 FQNEAQ (reference sequence). The J segment lost 4 bases and the V segment lost 4 bases, leaving 5 bases of the junction unmatched. CDR3 length: 14 residues. The CDR3 region has the DNA TGTGCCAGCAGCTCCGGACAGGGTAGCTATGGCTACACCTTC. Protein product: CASSSGQGSYGYTF.

J is TRBJ1-5 and V is TRBV18, with D perhaps matching TRBD1 (6 bases). CDR1 KGHSH and CDR2 LQKENI come from the germline V gene. The CDR3 contains 16 residues. The V end was cut by 3 bases, the J end by 4 bases, with 16 bases between. CDR3 coding DNA: TGTGCCAGCTCACCGAGTGCCGGGACACCAAATCAGCCCCAGCATTTT. It codes for CASSPSAGTPNQPQHF. Drawing the rest from reference TRBV18 and TRBJ1-5, the complete variable domain is NAGVMQNPRHLVRRRGQEARLRCSPMKGHSHVYWYRQLPEEGLKFMVYLQKENIIDESGMPKERFSAEFPKEGPSILRIQQVVRGDSAAYFCASSPSAGTPNQPQHFGDGTRLSIL.